Listed below are T cell receptor beta chains from one sample, sequenced in a study of blood T cell repertoires in COVID-19. Libraries were prepared by immunoSEQ multiplex PCR; TCRdb keeps only in-frame clonotypes and omits some of them. Of roughly 310,000 clones listed, roughly 90% were seen once; the top ten hold roughly a tenth. What was sequenced was PBMCs or T cells enriched from blood (not recorded which). The receptors were gathered from a woman aged 40 to 50 who had recovered from COVID-19. Each CDR3 is given with its conserved first and last residue. Each record gives: CDR3 protein, CDR3 DNA, D gene, V gene, clone size, CDR3 length, J gene. A D gene is named only where the DNA matches it firmly. The size entry is marked missing in some rows and otherwise reads once, few, many or a size class.

CDR3: CASSPRETIAGGLHEQFF
DNA: TGTGCCAGCAGCCCACGTGAGACCATAGCGGGAGGGTTACATGAGCAGTTCTTC
D: TRBD2
V: TRBV9
size: .
length: 18
J: TRBJ2-1

CDR3: CASSIGQGWIYGYTF
DNA: TGTGCCAGTAGTATAGGACAGGGTTGGATTTATGGCTACACCTTC
D: TRBD1
V: TRBV19
size: .
length: 15
J: TRBJ1-2

CDR3: CASSFANQPQHF
DNA: TGTGCCAGCAGCTTTGCGAATCAGCCCCAGCATTTT
D: .
V: TRBV7-9
size: .
length: 12
J: TRBJ1-5

CDR3: CASSEQGLDEQFF
DNA: TGTGCCAGCAGCGAACAGGGGTTGGATGAGCAGTTCTTC
D: TRBD1
V: TRBV9
size: .
length: 13
J: TRBJ2-1

CDR3: CASSSGQAPYEQYF
DNA: TGTGCCAGCAGTTCCGGACAGGCTCCCTACGAGCAGTACTTC
D: TRBD1
V: TRBV27
size: .
length: 14
J: TRBJ2-7

CDR3: CASSPLLGSYEQYF
DNA: TGTGCCAGCAGCCCCTTACTCGGCTCCTACGAGCAGTACTTC
D: .
V: TRBV11-2
size: .
length: 14
J: TRBJ2-7

CDR3: CASSWTGVNEKLFF
DNA: TGTGCCAGCAGCTGGACAGGGGTCAATGAAAAACTGTTTTTT
D: TRBD1
V: TRBV3-1/TRBV3-2
size: .
length: 14
J: TRBJ1-4

CDR3: CATSRLRTVNNEQFF
DNA: TGTGCCACCAGCAGACTTCGGACAGTTAACAATGAGCAGTTCTTC
D: .
V: TRBV15
size: .
length: 15
J: TRBJ2-1

CDR3: CASSYILRTAQETQYF
DNA: TGTGCCAGCAGCTACATCCTCCGGACAGCCCAAGAGACCCAGTACTTC
D: .
V: TRBV7-2
size: .
length: 16
J: TRBJ2-5

CDR3: CASSPPKTSGRNEQFF
DNA: TGTGCCAGCAGTCCACCGAAGACTAGCGGGAGGAATGAGCAGTTCTTC
D: TRBD2
V: TRBV6-2/TRBV6-3
size: .
length: 16
J: TRBJ2-1

CDR3: CASSEGQGAYGYTF
DNA: TGTGCCAGCAGCGAAGGACAGGGGGCCTATGGCTACACCTTC
D: TRBD1
V: TRBV3-1/TRBV3-2
size: .
length: 14
J: TRBJ1-2

CDR3: CASSLGGQAKNIQYF
DNA: TGTGCCAGCAGCTTAGGGGGACAGGCCAAAAACATTCAGTACTTC
D: TRBD1
V: TRBV7-2
size: .
length: 15
J: TRBJ2-4

CDR3: CASSRRGQGYEQYF
DNA: TGTGCCAGCAGCAGAAGAGGACAGGGCTACGAGCAGTACTTC
D: TRBD1
V: TRBV3-1/TRBV3-2
size: .
length: 14
J: TRBJ2-7

CDR3: CASREARITHSYEQYF
DNA: TGTGCCAGCAGGGAAGCGAGGATAACCCACTCCTACGAGCAGTACTTC
D: .
V: TRBV6-4
size: .
length: 16
J: TRBJ2-7

CDR3: CASSPGTGNTEAFF
DNA: TGCGCCAGCAGCCCCGGGACAGGGAACACTGAAGCTTTCTTT
D: TRBD1
V: TRBV4-3
size: .
length: 14
J: TRBJ1-1

CDR3: CASSSPGQVPYEQYF
DNA: TGTGCCAGCAGCTCACCGGGACAGGTGCCCTACGAGCAGTACTTC
D: .
V: TRBV21-1
size: .
length: 15
J: TRBJ2-7

CDR3: CAWIPFEGGYTF
DNA: TGTGCCTGGATTCCATTCGAGGGAGGCTACACCTTC
D: .
V: TRBV30
size: .
length: 12
J: TRBJ1-2

CDR3: CASSSPRGTDTQYF
DNA: TGTGCCAGCAGCTCCCCGAGGGGCACAGATACGCAGTATTTT
D: .
V: TRBV7-9
size: .
length: 14
J: TRBJ2-3

CDR3: CASSINRGNEQFF
DNA: TGTGCCAGTAGTATAAATAGGGGCAATGAGCAGTTCTTC
D: .
V: TRBV19
size: .
length: 13
J: TRBJ2-1

CDR3: CASAAGGPKTQYF
DNA: TGTGCCAGCGCGGCAGGGGGCCCGAAGACCCAGTACTTC
D: TRBD1
V: TRBV5-5
size: .
length: 13
J: TRBJ2-5

CDR3: CASSVVAGGPYEQYF
DNA: TGTGCCAGCAGCGTCGTAGCGGGAGGGCCCTACGAGCAGTACTTC
D: TRBD2
V: TRBV11-2
size: .
length: 15
J: TRBJ2-7

CDR3: CASSSRQGPQETQYF
DNA: TGTGCCAGCAGCAGCCGACAGGGGCCTCAAGAGACCCAGTACTTC
D: TRBD1
V: TRBV11-3
size: .
length: 15
J: TRBJ2-5

CDR3: CASSSRRGTSGDNEQFF
DNA: TGTGCCAGCAGCTCACGTCGGGGGACTAGCGGGGACAATGAGCAGTTCTTC
D: TRBD2
V: TRBV5-4
size: .
length: 17
J: TRBJ2-1

CDR3: CASSTTQGPSNYGYTF
DNA: TGTGCCAGCAGCACAACACAGGGGCCCTCTAACTATGGCTACACCTTC
D: TRBD1
V: TRBV28
size: .
length: 16
J: TRBJ1-2

CDR3: CASSFGQGANTIYF
DNA: TGCGCCAGCAGCTTCGGACAGGGGGCAAACACCATATATTTT
D: TRBD1
V: TRBV10-1
size: .
length: 14
J: TRBJ1-3

CDR3: CASSHPGTSGRNEQFF
DNA: TGCGCCAGCAGCCACCCCGGGACTAGCGGGAGAAATGAGCAGTTCTTC
D: TRBD2
V: TRBV4-1
size: .
length: 16
J: TRBJ2-1

CDR3: CASSLNWDRGYEQYF
DNA: TGTGCCAGCAGTTTAAATTGGGACAGGGGCTACGAGCAGTACTTC
D: TRBD1
V: TRBV6-5
size: few
length: 15
J: TRBJ2-7

CDR3: CASRTGSSTDTQYF
DNA: TGTGCCAGCAGGACAGGGTCTAGCACAGATACGCAGTATTTT
D: TRBD1
V: TRBV7-6
size: .
length: 14
J: TRBJ2-3

CDR3: CASSFLNQPQHF
DNA: TGTGCCAGCAGTTTTCTGAATCAGCCCCAGCATTTT
D: .
V: TRBV12-3/TRBV12-4
size: few
length: 12
J: TRBJ1-5

CDR3: CASSSRGEAFF
DNA: TGTGCCAGCAGCTCTCGAGGGGAAGCTTTCTTT
D: .
V: TRBV11-2
size: .
length: 11
J: TRBJ1-1

CDR3: CASSYGTSGRIGEQYF
DNA: TGTGCCAGCAGTTACGGGACTAGCGGGAGAATCGGCGAGCAGTACTTC
D: TRBD2
V: TRBV6-5
size: .
length: 16
J: TRBJ2-7

CDR3: CASSLAPPGGGVYNEQFF
DNA: TGTGCCAGCAGCTTAGCGCCGCCCGGCGGGGGGGTCTACAATGAGCAGTTCTTC
D: TRBD2
V: TRBV7-9
size: .
length: 18
J: TRBJ2-1

CDR3: CACQDSPLGGYTF
DNA: TGTGCCTGCCAGGACAGCCCTCTGGGCGGCTACACCTTC
D: .
V: TRBV30
size: few
length: 13
J: TRBJ1-2

CDR3: CASSLGLANTGELFF
DNA: TGTGCCAGCAGTCTGGGACTGGCGAACACCGGGGAGCTGTTTTTT
D: .
V: TRBV27
size: .
length: 15
J: TRBJ2-2

CDR3: CASSPWGPNTGELFF
DNA: TGTGCCAGCAGCCCCTGGGGGCCTAACACCGGGGAGCTGTTTTTT
D: .
V: TRBV6-2/TRBV6-3
size: once
length: 15
J: TRBJ2-2